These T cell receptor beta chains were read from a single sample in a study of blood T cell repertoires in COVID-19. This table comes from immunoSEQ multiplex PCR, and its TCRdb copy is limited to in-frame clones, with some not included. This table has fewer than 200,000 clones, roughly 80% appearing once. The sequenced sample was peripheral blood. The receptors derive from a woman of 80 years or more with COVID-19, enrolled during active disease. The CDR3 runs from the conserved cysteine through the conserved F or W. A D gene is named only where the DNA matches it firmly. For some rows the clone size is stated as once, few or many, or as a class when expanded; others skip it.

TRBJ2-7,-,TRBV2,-,CASSEAVGGEQYF,TGTGCCAGCAGTGAGGCAGTCGGGGGCGAGCAGTACTTC
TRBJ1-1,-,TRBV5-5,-,CARGGGIGGEAFF,TGTGCCAGGGGCGGGGGCATTGGGGGTGAAGCTTTCTTT
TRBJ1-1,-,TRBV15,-,CATSIRQANTEAFF,TGTGCCACCAGCATAAGACAGGCCAACACTGAAGCTTTCTTT
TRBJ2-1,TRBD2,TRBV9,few,CASSPTSGGPSRDEQFF,TGTGCCAGCAGCCCTACTAGCGGGGGGCCGTCCCGCGATGAGCAGTTCTTC
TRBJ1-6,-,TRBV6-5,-,CASIRGDNSPLHF,TGTGCCAGCATCCGAGGCGATAATTCACCCCTCCACTTT
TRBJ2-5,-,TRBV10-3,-,CAIATGGQYQETQYF,TGTGCCATCGCCACCGGTGGGCAGTACCAAGAGACCCAGTACTTC
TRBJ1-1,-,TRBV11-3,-,CASSREGDTEAFF,TGTGCCAGCAGCCGCGAAGGGGACACTGAAGCTTTCTTT
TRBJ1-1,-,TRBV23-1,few,CAREYGYGEAFF,TGCGCCCGCGAGTATGGTTACGGTGAAGCTTTCTTT
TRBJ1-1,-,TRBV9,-,CASSVDGGLNTEAFF,TGTGCCAGCAGCGTAGACGGGGGTCTGAACACTGAAGCTTTCTTT
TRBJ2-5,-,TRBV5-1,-,CASSLGQIQETQYF,TGCGCCAGCAGCTTGGGACAGATACAAGAGACCCAGTACTTC
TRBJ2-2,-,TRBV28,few,CASSLGLGDGTGELFF,TGTGCCAGCAGCTTAGGGCTGGGAGACGGCACCGGGGAGCTGTTTTTT